The text below deals with one T cell receptor (beta chain). Its antigen is currently unknown. This entry belongs to a study of OX40 agonist ivuxolimab in advanced cancers. On the study more broadly: As their treatment, patients were administered ivuxolimab, an agonistic anti-OX40 (CD134) antibody.

Study-level results: CD8+ T cells showed, on average, more clonal expansion than CD4+ cells. Nonresponders, in some cases, also had low normalized T-cell clonal expansion.

Libraries were prepared by immunoSEQ multiplex PCR; TCRdb keeps only in-frame clonotypes and omits some of them. The sample lists 40,000 to 55,000 clones; around 90% were seen once. Germline CDR1 reads MNHEY; CDR2 reads SMNVEV (reference sequence). The V gene lost 6 bases and the J gene lost 1 base, with 16 bases spanning the gap. This CDR3 contains 15 residues. The source material was CD4+ or CD8+ T cells sorted from blood, sampled in a trial of the OX40 agonist ivuxolimab. V usage is TRBV27 and J usage is TRBJ2-7; tentative D call: TRBD1 (6 bases). The receptor's source is an adult with an advanced solid tumor such as melanoma, head and neck, liver or kidney cancer. The CDR3 DNA reads TGTGCCAGCAGGTCCGGGACACCCTTTTCCTACGAGCAGTACTTC. Protein product: CASRSGTPFSYEQYF.